This T cell receptor (beta chain) was captured by sequencing in a study of T cells in Graves' hyperthyroidism and ophthalmopathy. Study-wide results and limits: Blood samples included most of the expanded thyroid clonotypes exceeding 0.001. Ophthalmopathy was model-predicted a median roughly 6.5 months pre-onset.

RNA transcripts were the template for amplifying TCR beta CDR3 regions. The HTBI primer set served for first-round RT-PCR of the TCR CDR3. TCRdb analysed the multiplex PCR reads with MiXCR anew, one entry per CDR3 protein. This sample has some 400,000 distinct CDR3 sequences; roughly 13% occur once, and the top ten carry about a fifth. The trim removed 7 bases at V and 0 bases at J, leaving 4 bases unmatched. CDR3 length equals 13 residues. Germline V gene lookup returns CDR1 SQVTM and CDR2 ANQGSEA. Uncontrolled infection, other autoimmune disease, pregnancy and lactation each barred patients from inclusion. Blood was drawn at first hyperthyroidism diagnosis, before any ophthalmopathy symptoms. This clonotype was seen only a few times. Its specificity is not known.

The sequence came from a man younger than 45 with Graves' hyperthyroidism that later progressed to Graves' ophthalmopathy. Source material: blood. The gene calls are TRBV29-1 and TRBJ1-1, with TRBD1 matching 8 bases. Here the CDR3 reads CSALQGVNTEAFF. The CDR3 nucleotides are TGCAGCGCCTTACAGGGGGTGAACACTGAAGCTTTCTTT.